A selection of T cell receptor beta chains follows, all from one sample in a study of blood T cell repertoires in COVID-19. The protocol was immunoSEQ multiplex PCR, while the TCRdb copy is restricted to in-frame clones and leaves out a portion. The table records roughly 230,000 clones, approximately 83% of them present only once. Sequencing was carried out using PBMCs or T cells enriched from blood (not recorded which). The receptors originated from a man aged 45-60 years who had recovered from COVID-19. CDR3s include the opening cysteine and the closing phenylalanine or tryptophan. Rows give clone size only sometimes, using once, few, many, or a class for an expanded clone.

>.|TRBV12-3/TRBV12-4|TRBJ2-1
CASTLYNGEQFF
>.|TRBV5-6|TRBJ2-2
CASSRYTGELFF
>.|TRBV5-1|TRBJ2-7
CASSLRLAGGSNEQYF
>.|TRBV7-3|TRBJ2-7
CASSLFTGEAYEQYF
>.|TRBV7-8|TRBJ1-5
CASSLRGSGQPQHF
>.|TRBV7-2|TRBJ2-5
CASSFLAGAGTQYF
>.|TRBV7-9|TRBJ2-2
CASSSDRYANTGELFF
>.|TRBV28|TRBJ1-1
CASSTGPGKAFF
>few|TRBV19|TRBJ1-5
CASSTLRANSNQPQHF
>.|TRBV29-1|TRBJ2-2
CSVRGAGRSSTGELFF
>.|TRBV29-1|TRBJ2-5
CSVVTGKKETQYF
>.|TRBV27|TRBJ2-2
CASSRRRDTGELFF
>.|TRBV9|TRBJ1-3
CASSVPGAGNTIYF
>once|TRBV25-1|TRBJ1-4
CASTPTGQATNEKLFF
>.|TRBV28|TRBJ1-2
CASSRRRSNYGYTF
>.|TRBV19|TRBJ1-4
CASLARAGSDEKLFF
>.|TRBV27|TRBJ1-1
CASSLSEGVTEAFF
>many|TRBV5-4|TRBJ2-7
CASKSAGSSYEQYF
>few|TRBV3-1/TRBV3-2|TRBJ1-4
CASSLGTVLNEKLFF
>.|TRBV18|TRBJ1-5
CASSPTPQYSNQPQHF
>.|TRBV3-1/TRBV3-2|TRBJ1-4
CASSQEGRKLFF
>once|TRBV29-1|TRBJ1-2
CSVEEGRTYGYTF
>.|TRBV9|TRBJ1-1
CASSRGGVPEAFF
>.|TRBV7-8|TRBJ1-5
CASSLEAGVDQPQHF
>.|TRBV18|TRBJ1-4
CASSPQGGLEKLFF
>.|TRBV6-5|TRBJ2-7
CATWIQGAYEQYF
>.|TRBV27|TRBJ2-1
CASSLRGQTEQFF
>.|TRBV30|TRBJ2-7
CAWNVRVSYEQYF
>.|TRBV12-3/TRBV12-4|TRBJ2-7
CASSLKGIGQYF
>.|TRBV27|TRBJ2-7
CASSLTGLGAPYEQYF
>.|TRBV5-5|TRBJ2-7
CASSLAAGPYEQYF
>.|TRBV28|TRBJ1-4
CASSGATNEKLFF
>.|TRBV7-9|TRBJ1-2
CASSETGIREGYTF